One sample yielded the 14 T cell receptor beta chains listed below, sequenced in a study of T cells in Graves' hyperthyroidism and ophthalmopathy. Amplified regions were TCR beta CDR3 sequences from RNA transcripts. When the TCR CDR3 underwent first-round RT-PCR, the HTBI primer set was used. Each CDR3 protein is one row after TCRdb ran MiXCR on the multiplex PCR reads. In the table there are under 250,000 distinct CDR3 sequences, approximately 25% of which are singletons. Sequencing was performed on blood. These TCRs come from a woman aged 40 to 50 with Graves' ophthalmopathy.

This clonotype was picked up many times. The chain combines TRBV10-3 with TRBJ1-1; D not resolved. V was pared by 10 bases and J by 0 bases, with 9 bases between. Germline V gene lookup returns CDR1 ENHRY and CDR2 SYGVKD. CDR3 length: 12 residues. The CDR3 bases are TGTGCCACCCGTGGAATGAACACTGAAGCTTTCTTT. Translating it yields CATRGMNTEAFF.

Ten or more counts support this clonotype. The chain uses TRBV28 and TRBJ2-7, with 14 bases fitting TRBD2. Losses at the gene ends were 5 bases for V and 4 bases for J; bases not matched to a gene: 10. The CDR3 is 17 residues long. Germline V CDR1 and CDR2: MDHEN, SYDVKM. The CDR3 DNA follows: TGTGCCAGCAGTCCTACTGGGACTAGCGGGAGACCGTACGAGCAGTACTTC. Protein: CASSPTGTSGRPYEQYF.

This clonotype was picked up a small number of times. CDR3 in DNA: TGTGCCAGCAGCCTGCGGCCGGGACTAGCGGAAGAGACCCAGTACTTC. Its translation: CASSLRPGLAEETQYF. V is TRBV7-8 and J is TRBJ2-5; 11 bases agree with TRBD2. Unmatched junction bases numbered 8, after V lost 5 bases and J lost 3 bases. The CDR3 loop spans 16 amino acids. Germline assignment: CDR1 SGHVS and CDR2 FQNEAQ.

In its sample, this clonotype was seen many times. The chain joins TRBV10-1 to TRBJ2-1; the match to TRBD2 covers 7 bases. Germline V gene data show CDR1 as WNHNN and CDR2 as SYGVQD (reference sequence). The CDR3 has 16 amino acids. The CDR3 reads CTLAGSGPSSYNEQFF. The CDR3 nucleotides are TGCACCCTAGCTGGTAGCGGGCCAAGCTCCTACAATGAGCAGTTCTTC.

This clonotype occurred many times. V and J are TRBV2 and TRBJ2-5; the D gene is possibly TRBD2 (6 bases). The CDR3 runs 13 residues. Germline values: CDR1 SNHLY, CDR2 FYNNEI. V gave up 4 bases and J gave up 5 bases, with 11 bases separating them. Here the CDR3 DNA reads TGTGCCAGCAGTGCTAGCGCTCTGGAGACCCAGTACTTC. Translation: CASSASALETQYF.

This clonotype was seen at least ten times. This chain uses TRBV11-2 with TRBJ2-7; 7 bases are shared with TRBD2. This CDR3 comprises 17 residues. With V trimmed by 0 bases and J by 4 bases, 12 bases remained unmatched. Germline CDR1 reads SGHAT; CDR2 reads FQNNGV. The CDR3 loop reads CASSLEVVVAGPYEQYF. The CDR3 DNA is TGTGCCAGCAGCTTAGAGGTGGTAGTAGCGGGCCCTTACGAGCAGTACTTC.

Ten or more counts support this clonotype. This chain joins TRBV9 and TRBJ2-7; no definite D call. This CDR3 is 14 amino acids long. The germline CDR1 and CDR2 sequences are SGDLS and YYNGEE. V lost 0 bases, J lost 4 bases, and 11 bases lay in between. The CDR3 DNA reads TGTGCCAGCAGCGTAGACGGAGCTCTTTACGAGCAGTACTTC. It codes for CASSVDGALYEQYF. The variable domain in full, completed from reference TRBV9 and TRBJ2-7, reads DSGVTQTPKHLITATGQRVTLRCSPRSGDLSVYWYQQSLDQGLQFLIQYYNGEERAKGNILERFSAQQFPDLHSELNLSSLELGDSALYFCASSVDGALYEQYFGPGTRLTVT.

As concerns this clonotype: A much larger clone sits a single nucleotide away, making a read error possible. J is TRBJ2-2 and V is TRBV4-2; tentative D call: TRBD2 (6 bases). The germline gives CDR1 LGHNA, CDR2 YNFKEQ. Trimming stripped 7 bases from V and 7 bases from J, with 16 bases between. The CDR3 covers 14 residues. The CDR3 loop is CASKTTRRDGELFF. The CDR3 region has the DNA TGTGCCAGCAAGACAACAAGGAGGGACGGGGAGCTGTTTTTT.

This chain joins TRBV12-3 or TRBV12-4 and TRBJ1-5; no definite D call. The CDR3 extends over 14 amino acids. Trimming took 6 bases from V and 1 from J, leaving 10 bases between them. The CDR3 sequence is CASSRLESNQPQHF. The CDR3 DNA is TGTGCCAGCAGCCGACTGGAAAGCAATCAGCCCCAGCATTTT.

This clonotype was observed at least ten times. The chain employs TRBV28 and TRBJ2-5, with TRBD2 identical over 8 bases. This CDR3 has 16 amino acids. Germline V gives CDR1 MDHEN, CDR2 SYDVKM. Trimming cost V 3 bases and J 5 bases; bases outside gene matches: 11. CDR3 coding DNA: TGTGCCAGCAGTTTTCAATACGGGAGGGGTGGGGAGACCCAGTACTTC. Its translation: CASSFQYGRGGETQYF.

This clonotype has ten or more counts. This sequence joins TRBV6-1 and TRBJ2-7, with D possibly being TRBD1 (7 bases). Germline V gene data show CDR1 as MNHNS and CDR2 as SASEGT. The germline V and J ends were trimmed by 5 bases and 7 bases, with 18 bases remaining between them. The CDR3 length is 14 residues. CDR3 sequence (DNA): TGTGCCAGCAGTCAAGGAGAGGGGGCGGGAGAGCAGTACTTC. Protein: CASSQGEGAGEQYF.

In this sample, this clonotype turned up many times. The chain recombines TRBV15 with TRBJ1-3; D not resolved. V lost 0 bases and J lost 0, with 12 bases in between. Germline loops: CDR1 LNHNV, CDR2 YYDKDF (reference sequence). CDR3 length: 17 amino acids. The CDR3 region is CATSRDRTLSSGNTIYF. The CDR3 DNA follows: TGTGCCACCAGCAGAGATCGGACGCTGAGCTCTGGAAACACCATATATTTT.

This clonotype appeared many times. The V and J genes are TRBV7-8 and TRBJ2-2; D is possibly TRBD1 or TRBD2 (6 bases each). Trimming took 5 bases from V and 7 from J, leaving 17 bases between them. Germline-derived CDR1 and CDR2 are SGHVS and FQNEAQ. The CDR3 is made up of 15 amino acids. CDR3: CASSDTGAWGGELFF. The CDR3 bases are TGTGCCAGCAGCGATACGGGGGCCTGGGGCGGGGAGCTGTTTTTT.

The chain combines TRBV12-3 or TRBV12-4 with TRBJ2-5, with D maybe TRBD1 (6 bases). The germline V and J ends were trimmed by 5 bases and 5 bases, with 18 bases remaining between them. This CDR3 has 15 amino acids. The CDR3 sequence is CASSPTGTRTETQYF. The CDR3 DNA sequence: TGTGCCAGCAGTCCCACCGGGACAAGAACCGAGACCCAGTACTTC.